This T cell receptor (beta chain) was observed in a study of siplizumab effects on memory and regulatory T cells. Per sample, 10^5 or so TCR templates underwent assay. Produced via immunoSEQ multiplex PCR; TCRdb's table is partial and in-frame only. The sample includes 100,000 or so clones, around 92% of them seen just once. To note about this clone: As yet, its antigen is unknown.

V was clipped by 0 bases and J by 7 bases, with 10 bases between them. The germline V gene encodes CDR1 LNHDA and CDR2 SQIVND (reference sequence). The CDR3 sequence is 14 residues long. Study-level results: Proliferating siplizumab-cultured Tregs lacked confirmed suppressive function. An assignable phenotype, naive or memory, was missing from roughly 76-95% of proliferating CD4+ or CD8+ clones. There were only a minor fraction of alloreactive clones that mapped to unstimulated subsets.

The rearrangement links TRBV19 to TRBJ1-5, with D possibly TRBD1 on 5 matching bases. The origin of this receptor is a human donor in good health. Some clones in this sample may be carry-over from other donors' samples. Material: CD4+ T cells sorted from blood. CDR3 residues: CASSIEAGQQPQHF. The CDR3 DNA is TGTGCCAGTAGTATAGAAGCGGGGCAGCAGCCCCAGCATTTT.